This T cell receptor beta chain comes out of a study of blood T cells in healthy people across ages. Study-wide findings and caveats: Age brought a roughly linear fall in TCR beta diversity measured per million T cells.

The germline gives CDR1 MNHNS, CDR2 SASEGT. The germline V and J ends were trimmed by 5 bases and 8 bases, with 12 bases remaining between them. This CDR3 is built from 12 residues. Total RNA was isolated from each sample in quantities of at least 6 micrograms. The authors ran a second PCR of roughly 7 to 11 cycles using a sample-barcoded 5' primer and a J-beta primer mix. A 12-random-nucleotide template-switch adaptor tagged each cDNA molecule. Sequencing of every sample gave 3 million or more CDR3-containing paired-end reads. TCRdb ran MiXCR on the 5' RACE reads and lists one entry per CDR3 protein. The sample lists about 1.8 million distinct CDR3 sequences; about 50% were seen once. Points on this clonotype: Its antigen is still unknown.

The chain combines TRBV6-1 with TRBJ1-2, with a possible D match to TRBD1 (5 bases). This TCR came from a woman in her thirties or forties in good health. The sequenced sample consisted of blood. The CDR3 sequence: CASSSGGVGYTF. CDR3 nucleotides: TGTGCCAGCAGTTCTGGGGGTGTGGGCTACACCTTC.